This TCR beta chain was documented in a study of T cells expressing NK-cell markers. About the study: Beta-chain profiling covered CD3+CD56+NKG2C+, CD3+CD56+NKG2C- and CD3+CD56-NKG2C+ sorted subsets. One of the eight sequenced donors was seronegative, whereas the other seven were HCMV-seropositive.

TCR beta cDNA was generated via 5'RACE template switching incorporating UMIs. TCRdb reprocessed the 5' RACE reads; each CDR3 protein has one entry and no DNA is given. This sample's clone table lists fewer than 200,000 distinct CDR3 sequences. Germline CDR1 and CDR2: MNHEY and SVGAGI. The CDR3 loop spans 16 amino acids. The sample consisted of blood T cells: a sorted CD56 or NKG2C T cell subset, CD4+ or CD8+ T cells, or bulk PBMC T cells (not recorded which). The TCR sequence derives from a woman aged 18 to 75 in good health. The chain combines TRBV6-5 with TRBJ1-1. The CDR3 loop is CASSYSRMGSNTEAFF.